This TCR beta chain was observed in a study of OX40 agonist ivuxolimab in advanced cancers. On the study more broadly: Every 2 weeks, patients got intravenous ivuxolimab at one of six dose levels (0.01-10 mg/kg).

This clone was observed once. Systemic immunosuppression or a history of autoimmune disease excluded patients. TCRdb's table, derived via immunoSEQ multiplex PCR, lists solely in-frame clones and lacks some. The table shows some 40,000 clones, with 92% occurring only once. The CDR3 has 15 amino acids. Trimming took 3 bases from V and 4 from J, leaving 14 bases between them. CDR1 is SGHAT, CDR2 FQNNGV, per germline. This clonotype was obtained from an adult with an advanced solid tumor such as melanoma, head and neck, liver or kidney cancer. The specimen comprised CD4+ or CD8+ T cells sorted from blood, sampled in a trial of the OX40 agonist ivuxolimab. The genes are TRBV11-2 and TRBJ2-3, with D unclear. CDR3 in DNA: TGTGCCAGCAGCTTTGACTCGAGGAGCGCAGATACGCAGTATTTT. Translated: CASSFDSRSADTQYF.